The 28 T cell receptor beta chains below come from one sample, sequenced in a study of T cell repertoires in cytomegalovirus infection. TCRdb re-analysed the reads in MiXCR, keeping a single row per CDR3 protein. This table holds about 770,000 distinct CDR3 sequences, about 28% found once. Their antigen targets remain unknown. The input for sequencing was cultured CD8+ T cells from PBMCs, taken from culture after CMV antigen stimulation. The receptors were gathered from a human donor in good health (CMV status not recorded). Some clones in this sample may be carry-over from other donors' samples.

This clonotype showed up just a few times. The CDR3 nucleotides are TGTGCCATCAGTGAGTCGGGGTTAGGAATGCCTGACTATGGCTACACCTTC. This gives the protein CAISESGLGMPDYGYTF. V and J are TRBV10-3 and TRBJ1-2; D is ambiguous. The ends were cut back, 0 bases at V and 3 bases at J, with 17 bases in the middle. CDR1 and CDR2 from the germline V gene are ENHRY and SYGVKD. The CDR3 covers 17 residues.

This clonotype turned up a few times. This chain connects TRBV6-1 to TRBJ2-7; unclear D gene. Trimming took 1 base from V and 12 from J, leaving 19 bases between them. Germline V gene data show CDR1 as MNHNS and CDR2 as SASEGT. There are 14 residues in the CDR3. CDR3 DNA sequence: TGTGCCAGCAGTGAAGATTATGGGCAGGACCCCCTGTACTTC. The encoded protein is CASSEDYGQDPLYF.

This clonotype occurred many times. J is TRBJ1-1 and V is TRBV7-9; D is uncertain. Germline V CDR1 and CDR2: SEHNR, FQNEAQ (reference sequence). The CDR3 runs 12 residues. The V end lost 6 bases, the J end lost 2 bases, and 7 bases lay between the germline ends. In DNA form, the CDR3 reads TGTGCCAGCAGGGGGATTAACACTGAAGCTTTCTTT. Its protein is CASRGINTEAFF.

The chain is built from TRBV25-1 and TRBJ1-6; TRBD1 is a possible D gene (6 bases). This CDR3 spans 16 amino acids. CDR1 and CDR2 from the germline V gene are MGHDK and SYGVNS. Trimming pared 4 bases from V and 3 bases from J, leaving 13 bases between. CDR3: CASSGHRAGYNSPLHF. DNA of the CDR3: TGTGCCAGCAGTGGACACAGGGCCGGCTATAATTCACCCCTCCACTTT.

As DNA, the CDR3 is TGTGCCAGCAGTTTAGGAGAAGTCTCGAACACCGGGGAGCTGTTTTTT. Translated: CASSLGEVSNTGELFF. The rearrangement links TRBV12-3 or TRBV12-4 to TRBJ2-2; D ambiguous. V shed 1 base and J shed 0 bases, with 9 bases lying between them. The CDR3 is made up of 16 amino acids.

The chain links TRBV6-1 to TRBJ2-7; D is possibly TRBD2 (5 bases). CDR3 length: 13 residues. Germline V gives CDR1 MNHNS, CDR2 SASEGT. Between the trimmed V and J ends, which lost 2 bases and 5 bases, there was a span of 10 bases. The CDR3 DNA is TGTGCCAGCAGTGAAAGGATGGAGGACGAGCAGTACGTC. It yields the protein CASSERMEDEQYV.

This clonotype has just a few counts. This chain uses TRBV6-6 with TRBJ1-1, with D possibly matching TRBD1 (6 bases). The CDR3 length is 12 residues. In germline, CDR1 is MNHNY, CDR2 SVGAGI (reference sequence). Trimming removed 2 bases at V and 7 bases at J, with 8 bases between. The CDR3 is CASSYGQLEAFF. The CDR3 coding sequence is TGTGCCAGCAGTTACGGACAGCTTGAAGCTTTCTTT.

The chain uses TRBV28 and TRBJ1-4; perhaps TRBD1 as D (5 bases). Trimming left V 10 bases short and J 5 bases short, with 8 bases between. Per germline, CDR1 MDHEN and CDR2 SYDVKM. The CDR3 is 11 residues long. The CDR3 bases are TGTGCCATCCGGGACAATGAAAAACTGTTTTTT. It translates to CAIRDNEKLFF.

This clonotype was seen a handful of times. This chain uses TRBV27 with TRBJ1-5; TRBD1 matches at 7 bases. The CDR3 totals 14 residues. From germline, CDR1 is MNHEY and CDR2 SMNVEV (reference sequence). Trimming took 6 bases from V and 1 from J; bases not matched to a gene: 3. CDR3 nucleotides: TGTGCCAGCAGAAAGGGGGCAAGCAATCAGCCCCAGCATTTT. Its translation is CASRKGASNQPQHF.

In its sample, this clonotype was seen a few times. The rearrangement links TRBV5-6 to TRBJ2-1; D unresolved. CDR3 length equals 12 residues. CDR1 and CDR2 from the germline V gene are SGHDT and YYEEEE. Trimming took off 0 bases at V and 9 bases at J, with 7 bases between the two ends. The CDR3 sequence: CASSLGAVEQFF. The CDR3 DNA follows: TGTGCCAGCAGCTTGGGGGCTGTTGAGCAGTTCTTC.

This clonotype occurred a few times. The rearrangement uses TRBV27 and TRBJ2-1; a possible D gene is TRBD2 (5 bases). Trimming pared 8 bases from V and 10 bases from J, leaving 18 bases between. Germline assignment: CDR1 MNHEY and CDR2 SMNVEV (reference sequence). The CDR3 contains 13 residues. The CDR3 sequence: CASVRAGRQEQFF. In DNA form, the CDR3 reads TGTGCCAGCGTGAGGGCAGGCCGGCAAGAGCAGTTCTTC.

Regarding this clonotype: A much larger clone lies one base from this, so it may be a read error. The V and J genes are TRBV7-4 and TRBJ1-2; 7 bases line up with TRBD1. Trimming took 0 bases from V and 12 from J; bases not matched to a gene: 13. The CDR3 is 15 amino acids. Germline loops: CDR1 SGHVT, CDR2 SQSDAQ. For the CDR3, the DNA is TGTGCCAGCAGCTTAGCACAGGGGTTAGTGGAGGGCAACACCTTC. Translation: CASSLAQGLVEGNTF.

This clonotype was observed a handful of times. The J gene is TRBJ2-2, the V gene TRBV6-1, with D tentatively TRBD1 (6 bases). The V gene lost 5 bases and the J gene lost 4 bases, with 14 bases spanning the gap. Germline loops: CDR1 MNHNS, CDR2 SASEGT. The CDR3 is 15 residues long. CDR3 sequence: CASSHREPGTGELFF. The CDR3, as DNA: TGTGCCAGCAGTCACAGGGAACCGGGCACCGGGGAGCTGTTTTTT.

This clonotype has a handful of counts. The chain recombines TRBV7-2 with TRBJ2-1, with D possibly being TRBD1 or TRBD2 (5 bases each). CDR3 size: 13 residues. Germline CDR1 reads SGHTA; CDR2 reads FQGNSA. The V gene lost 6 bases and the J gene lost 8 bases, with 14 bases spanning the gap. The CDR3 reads CASRIMGVDEQFF. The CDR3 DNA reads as TGTGCCAGCAGGATAATGGGGGTGGATGAGCAGTTCTTC.

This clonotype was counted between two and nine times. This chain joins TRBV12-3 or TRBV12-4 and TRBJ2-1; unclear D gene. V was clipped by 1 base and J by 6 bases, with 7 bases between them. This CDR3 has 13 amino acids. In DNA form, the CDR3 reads TGTGCCAGCAGTTTAGGGCTGATCAATGAGCAGTTCTTC. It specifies CASSLGLINEQFF.

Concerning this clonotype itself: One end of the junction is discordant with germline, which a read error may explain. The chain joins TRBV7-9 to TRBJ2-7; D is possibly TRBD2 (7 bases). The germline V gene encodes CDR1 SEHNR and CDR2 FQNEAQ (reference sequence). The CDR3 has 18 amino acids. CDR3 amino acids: CVSSLGEGDHRVTYEQYF. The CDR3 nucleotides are TGTGTCAGCAGCTTAGGGGAGGGGGACCACAGGGTAACCTACGAGCAGTACTTC.

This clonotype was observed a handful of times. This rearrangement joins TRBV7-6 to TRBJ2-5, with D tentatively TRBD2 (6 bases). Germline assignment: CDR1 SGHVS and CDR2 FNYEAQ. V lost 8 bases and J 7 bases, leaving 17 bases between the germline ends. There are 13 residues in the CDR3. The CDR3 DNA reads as TGTGCCAGCGGTCCGGGGGAGTGGGGGACCCAGTACTTC. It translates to CASGPGEWGTQYF. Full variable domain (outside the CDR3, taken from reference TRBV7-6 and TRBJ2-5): GAGVSQSPRYKVTKRGQDVALRCDPISGHVSLYWYRQALGQGPEFLTYFNYEAQQDKSGLPNDRFSAERPEGSISTLTIQRTEQRDSAMYRCASGPGEWGTQYFGPGTRLLVL.

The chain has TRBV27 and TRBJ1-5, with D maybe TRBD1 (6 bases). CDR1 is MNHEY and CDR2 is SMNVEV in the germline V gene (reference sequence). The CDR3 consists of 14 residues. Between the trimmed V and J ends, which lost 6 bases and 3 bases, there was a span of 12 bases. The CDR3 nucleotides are TGTGCCAGCAGCATACAGGGATACAATCAGCCCCAGCATTTT. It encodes CASSIQGYNQPQHF.

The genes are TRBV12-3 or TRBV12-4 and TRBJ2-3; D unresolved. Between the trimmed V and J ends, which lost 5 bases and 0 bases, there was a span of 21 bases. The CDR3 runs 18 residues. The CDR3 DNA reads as TGTGCCAGCAGTGATTTGGGCCACGGCAGATCTAGCACAGATACGCAGTATTTT. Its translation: CASSDLGHGRSSTDTQYF.

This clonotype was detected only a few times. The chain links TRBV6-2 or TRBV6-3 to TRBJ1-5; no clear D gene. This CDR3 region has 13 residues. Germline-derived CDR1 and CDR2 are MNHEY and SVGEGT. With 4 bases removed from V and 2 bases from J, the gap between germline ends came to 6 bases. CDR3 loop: CASSSSRNQPQHF. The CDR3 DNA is TGTGCCAGCAGTTCGTCCCGCAATCAGCCCCAGCATTTT.

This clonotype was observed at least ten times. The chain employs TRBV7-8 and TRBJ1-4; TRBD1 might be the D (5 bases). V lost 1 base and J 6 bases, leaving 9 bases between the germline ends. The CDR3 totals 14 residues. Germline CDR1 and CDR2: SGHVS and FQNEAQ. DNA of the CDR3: TGTGCCAGCAGCTTAGGCGGGGCCGATGAAAAACTGTTTTTT. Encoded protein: CASSLGGADEKLFF.

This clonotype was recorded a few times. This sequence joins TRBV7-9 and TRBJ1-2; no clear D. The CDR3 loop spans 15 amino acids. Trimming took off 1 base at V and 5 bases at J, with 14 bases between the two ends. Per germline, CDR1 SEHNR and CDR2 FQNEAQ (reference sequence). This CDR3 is CASSLGQLSPYGYTF. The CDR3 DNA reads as TGTGCCAGCAGCTTAGGGCAGCTATCTCCTTATGGCTACACCTTC.

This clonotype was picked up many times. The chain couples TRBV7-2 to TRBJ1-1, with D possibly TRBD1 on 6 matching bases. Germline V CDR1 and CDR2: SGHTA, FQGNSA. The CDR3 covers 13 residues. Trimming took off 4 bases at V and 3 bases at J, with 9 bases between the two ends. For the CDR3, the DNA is TGTGCCAGCAGCTCGGACAGATACACTGAAGCTTTCTTT. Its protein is CASSSDRYTEAFF.

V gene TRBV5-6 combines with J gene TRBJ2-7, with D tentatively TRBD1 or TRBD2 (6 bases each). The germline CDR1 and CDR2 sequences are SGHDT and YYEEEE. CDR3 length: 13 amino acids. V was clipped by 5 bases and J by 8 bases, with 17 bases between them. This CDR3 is CASSRGTLGQQYF. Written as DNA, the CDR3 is TGTGCCAGCAGTCGGGGGACACTCGGGCAGCAGTACTTC.

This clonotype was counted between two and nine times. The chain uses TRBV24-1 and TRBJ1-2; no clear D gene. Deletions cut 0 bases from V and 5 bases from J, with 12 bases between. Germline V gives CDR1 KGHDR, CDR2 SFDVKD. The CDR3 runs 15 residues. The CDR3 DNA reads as TGTGCCACCAGTGATTTGCGTGGGGATCGGTATGGCTACACCTTC. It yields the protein CATSDLRGDRYGYTF.

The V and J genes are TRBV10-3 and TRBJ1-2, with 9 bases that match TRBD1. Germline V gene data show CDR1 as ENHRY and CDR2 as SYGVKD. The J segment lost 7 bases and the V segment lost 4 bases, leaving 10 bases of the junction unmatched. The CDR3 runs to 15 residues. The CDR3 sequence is CAISARGQGRGGYTF. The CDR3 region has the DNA TGTGCCATCAGTGCCAGGGGACAGGGTAGGGGTGGCTACACCTTC.

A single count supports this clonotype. CDR3 DNA sequence: TGTGCCAGCAGACCGGGGGGGCTTCAAGAGACCCAGTACTTC. The encoded protein is CASRPGGLQETQYF. The chain combines TRBV2 with TRBJ2-5; 8 bases agree with TRBD2. V shed 6 bases and J 2 bases; nucleotides not matched to a gene: 5. The CDR3 has 14 residues. Germline V gene lookup returns CDR1 SNHLY and CDR2 FYNNEI. Supplemented by reference TRBV2 and TRBJ2-5, the full variable domain reads EPEVTQTPSHQVTQMGQEVILRCVPISNHLYFYWYRQILGQKVEFLVSFYNNEISEKSEIFDDQFSVERPDGSNFTLKIRSTKLEDSAMYFCASRPGGLQETQYFGPGTRLLVL.

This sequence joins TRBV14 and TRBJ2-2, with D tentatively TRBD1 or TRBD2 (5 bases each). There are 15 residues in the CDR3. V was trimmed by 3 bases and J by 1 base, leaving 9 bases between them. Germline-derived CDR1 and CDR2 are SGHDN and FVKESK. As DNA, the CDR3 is TGTGCCAGCAGCCAGTGGGACCTGAACACCGGGGAGCTGTTTTTT. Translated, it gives CASSQWDLNTGELFF.